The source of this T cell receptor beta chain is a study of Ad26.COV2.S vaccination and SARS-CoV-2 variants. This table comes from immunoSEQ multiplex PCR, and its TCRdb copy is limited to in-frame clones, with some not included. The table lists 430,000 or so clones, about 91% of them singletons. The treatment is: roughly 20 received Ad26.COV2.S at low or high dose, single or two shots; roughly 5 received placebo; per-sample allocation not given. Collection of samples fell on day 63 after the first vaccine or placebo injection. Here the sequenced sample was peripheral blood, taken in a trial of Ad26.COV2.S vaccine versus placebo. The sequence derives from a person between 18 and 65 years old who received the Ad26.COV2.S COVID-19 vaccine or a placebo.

For the CDR3, the DNA is TGCGCCAGCAGCCCTGGACAGGGGAGTTTATCTGAAAAACTGTTTTTT. This sequence encodes CASSPGQGSLSEKLFF. The rearrangement links TRBV5-1 to TRBJ1-4; 9 bases line up with TRBD1. Germline CDR1 SGHRS, CDR2 YFSETQ. J gave up 7 bases and V 4 bases, and 11 bases lay outside the gene matches. CDR3 length: 16 amino acids. Full variable domain (rest looked up from reference TRBV5-1 and TRBJ1-4): KAGVTQTPRYLIKTRGQQVTLSCSPISGHRSVSWYQQTPGQGLQFLFEYFSETQRNKGNFPGRFSGRQFSNSRSEMNVSTLELGDSALYLCASSPGQGSLSEKLFFGSGTQLSVL.